This T cell receptor (beta chain) was recovered during a study of blood T cell repertoires in COVID-19. About the study: Researchers got acute and convalescent COVID-19 samples from the United States, Italy and Spain. T cells, B-cell-depleted T cells, or PBMCs provided the cDNA or gDNA that served as material.

As processed by the authors: Amplified reference gene primers provided the basis for estimating nucleated cell counts. The data were produced by immunoSEQ multiplex PCR, yet TCRdb's version contains in-frame clones alone and is incomplete. V and J calls and clone size are as listed in that table; D and trimming were resolved from the DNA. The data contain some 250,000 clones, about 82% of them singletons. This clone was observed a few times. The CDR3 covers 13 residues. Looked up from germline, CDR1 is DFQATT and CDR2 is SNEGSKA (reference sequence). V was pared by 3 bases and J by 7 bases, with 12 bases between.

Sequencing was done on a sample of peripheral blood. The gene calls are TRBV20-1 and TRBJ1-4; the D is unclear. The clonotype originates from an older man with acute or convalescent COVID-19. Here the CDR3 reads CSASEEDPEKLFF. CDR3 coding DNA: TGCAGTGCTAGTGAGGAGGACCCTGAAAAACTGTTTTTT.